This TCR beta chain was documented in a study of CD8+CD57+ T cells in acquired aplastic anemia. Background on the study: The sorted CD4+ and CD8+ cells yielded an average around 3 ug of DNA. The study, taken as a whole, reports: Patients had twenty-nine CD8+ CDR3 sequences in common with controls (the shared set). No significant patient-versus-control difference appeared in CD8+ Simpson's diversity.

CDR1 is SNHLY and CDR2 is FYNNEI in the germline V gene. The CDR3 extends over 13 amino acids. The ends were cut back, 6 bases at V and 14 bases at J, with 17 bases in the middle. Genomic DNA provided the template from which TCR beta VDJ and CDR3 profiles were obtained. MiXCR, applied by TCRdb to the reads, yields one record per CDR3 protein. The sample includes around 400,000 distinct CDR3 sequences, under 80% seen only once; the top ten take 4%. Remarks on this clonotype: Its antigen is currently unknown.

This chain connects TRBV2 to TRBJ1-6; TRBD1 might be the D (5 bases). Sequences were obtained from sorted CD4+, CD8+, or CD8+CD57+ T cells (not recorded which) from PBMCs. The origin of this receptor is a human donor in good health, serving as a control. CDR3 DNA sequence: TGTGCCAGCAGCGTAGCGACAGAGGGGACCCTCCACTTT. Protein product: CASSVATEGTLHF.